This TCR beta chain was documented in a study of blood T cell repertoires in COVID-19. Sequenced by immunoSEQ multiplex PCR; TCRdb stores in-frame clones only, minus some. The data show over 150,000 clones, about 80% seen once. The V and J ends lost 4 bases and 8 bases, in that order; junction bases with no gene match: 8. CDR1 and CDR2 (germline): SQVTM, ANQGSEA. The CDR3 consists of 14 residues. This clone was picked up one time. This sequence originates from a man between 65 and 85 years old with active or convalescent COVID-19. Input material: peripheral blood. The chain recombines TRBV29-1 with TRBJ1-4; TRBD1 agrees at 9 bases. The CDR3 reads CSVGGQGQGEKLFF. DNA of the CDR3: TGCAGCGTTGGCGGACAGGGGCAGGGGGAAAAACTGTTTTTT.